This TCR beta chain was recorded in a study of cytomegalovirus exposure and HLA in healthy donors. Though probably carrying unrecorded immune exposures, donors were nominally healthy at sampling. Trimming removed 5 bases from V and 4 bases from J; junction bases left unmatched: 1. CDR1 and CDR2 from the germline V gene are MNHEY and SVGAGI. The CDR3 is 13 amino acids. This clone came up a few times. In the PCR, 60 Vbeta and 13 Jbeta primers were used. Generated by immunoSEQ multiplex PCR, the TCRdb table keeps only in-frame clones and is missing some. The sample consists of around 65,000 clones, around 62% of them appearing once.

The specimen was PBMCs. The genes are TRBV6-5 and TRBJ2-5, with 10 bases matching TRBD1. This receptor was obtained from a man aged 35-49 years in good health and CMV-seropositive. CDR3 loop: CASSRTGGETQYF. CDR3 DNA: TGTGCCAGCAGTAGGACAGGGGGAGAGACCCAGTACTTC.